The 22 T cell receptor beta chains below were found in one sample sequenced in a study of spatial heterogeneity in lung cancer. As to time point: blood at routine non-recurrence follow-up after resection. From tumor, nontumor lung or frozen PBMC, whole RNA was taken unsorted for sequencing. TCRdb used MiXCR to reprocess the 5' RACE reads, holding one entry per CDR3 protein. In the table there are roughly 120,000 distinct CDR3 sequences, over 9% of which are singletons. The sample in question was PBMCs, obtained at follow-up. These receptor sequences come from a male donor with early-stage non-small cell lung cancer.

The chain combines TRBV18 with TRBJ1-4; D is undetermined. The CDR3 length is 15 residues. The ends were cut back, 4 bases at V and 2 bases at J, with 11 bases in the middle. Germline V gene data show CDR1 as KGHSH and CDR2 as LQKENI. The CDR3 sequence is CASSLTLDTNEKLFF. The CDR3 coding sequence is TGTGCCAGCTCACTCACTCTGGATACTAATGAAAAACTGTTTTTT.

The chain links TRBV15 to TRBJ1-5; 8 nucleotides line up with TRBD1. CDR3 length: 16 residues. The germline V gene encodes CDR1 LNHNV and CDR2 YYDKDF (reference sequence). The V gene end was trimmed by 0 bases and the J gene end by 6 bases; junction bases not matched to a gene: 7. Here the CDR3 DNA reads TGTGCCACCAGCAGAGATAGGCCAGGGGGCGGTCAGCCCCAGCATTTT. Encoded protein: CATSRDRPGGGQPQHF.

The rearrangement joins TRBV5-1 to TRBJ2-1; TRBD2 aligns across 7 bases. Trimming took 0 bases from V and 2 from J; bases not matched to a gene: 2. CDR1 SGHRS and CDR2 YFSETQ come from the germline V gene. The CDR3 is 15 amino acids. The CDR3: CASSLALAAYNEQFF. The CDR3 nucleotides are TGCGCCAGCAGCTTGGCTCTAGCGGCCTACAATGAGCAGTTCTTC.

This clonotype was seen only a few times. V and J are TRBV5-1 and TRBJ2-7; 7 positions match TRBD1. The CDR3 is 14 amino acids. The V and J ends lost 0 bases and 0 bases, in that order; junction bases with no gene match: 0. CDR1 SGHRS and CDR2 YFSETQ come from the germline V gene. In DNA form, the CDR3 reads TGCGCCAGCAGCTTGGGGGACAGCTCCTACGAGCAGTACTTC. Translating it yields CASSLGDSSYEQYF.

The sample holds many counts of this clonotype. The chain uses TRBV2 and TRBJ2-1, with TRBD2 identical over 8 bases. Germline lookup yields CDR1 SNHLY and CDR2 FYNNEI. The CDR3 is made up of 15 amino acids. V shed 8 bases, J shed 4 bases, and the junction held 10 bases outside the gene matches. CDR3 protein: CASRSHGLAYNEQFF. In nucleotides, the CDR3 is TGTGCCAGCCGCTCCCACGGACTAGCTTACAATGAGCAGTTCTTC.

CDR3 in amino acids: CASSFGQGKDTQYF. The CDR3 DNA reads TGTGCCAGCAGCTTCGGGCAGGGAAAAGATACGCAGTATTTT. The rearrangement links TRBV7-2 to TRBJ2-3, with D maybe TRBD1 (5 bases). Germline loops: CDR1 SGHTA, CDR2 FQGNSA. The ends were cut back, 3 bases at V and 5 bases at J, with 12 bases in the middle. The CDR3 consists of 14 residues.

The chain combines TRBV6-5 with TRBJ1-1; no definite D call. CDR1 is MNHEY and CDR2 is SVGAGI in the germline V gene. With 4 bases removed from V and 6 bases from J, the gap between germline ends came to 12 bases. CDR3 length: 13 residues. The CDR3 bases are TGTGCCAGCAGTTTAGTGGGTAGCCCTGAAGCTTTCTTT. It is translated as CASSLVGSPEAFF.

This clonotype was seen a few times. This sequence joins TRBV19 and TRBJ2-2, with TRBD2 identical over 8 bases. From germline, CDR1 is LNHDA and CDR2 SQIVND (reference sequence). The CDR3 sequence is 15 residues long. Trimming removed 3 bases from V and 4 bases from J; junction bases left unmatched: 4. The CDR3 bases are TGTGCCAGTAGTATCGGGACTAGTCCCACCGGGGAGCTGTTTTTT. Translated, it gives CASSIGTSPTGELFF.

This chain's CDR3 is CASSPQDRGRAGNTIYF. In nucleotides, the CDR3 is TGCGCCAGCAGCCCCCAGGACAGGGGAAGGGCTGGAAACACCATATATTTT. The chain has TRBV4-1 and TRBJ1-3; 9 nucleotides line up with TRBD1. Trimming took 4 bases from V and 2 from J; bases not matched to a gene: 9. Germline lookup yields CDR1 MGHRA and CDR2 YSYEKL. This CDR3 has 17 amino acids.

The table lists this clonotype with a few counts. The chain is built from TRBV10-3 and TRBJ1-2, with D possibly TRBD1 on 6 matching bases. The V gene lost 10 bases and the J gene lost 10 bases, with 22 bases spanning the gap. There are 13 residues in the CDR3. Germline lookup yields CDR1 ENHRY and CDR2 SYGVKD. The CDR3 DNA reads TGTGCCACCTACCTGGCAGGGGCTACTGACTACACCTTC. It specifies CATYLAGATDYTF.

In its sample, this clonotype was seen a few times. The gene calls are TRBV10-2 and TRBJ1-1; D not resolved. CDR1 is WSHSY, CDR2 SAAADI, per germline. Trimming left V 4 bases short and J 9 bases short, with 12 bases between. This CDR3 comprises 12 residues. The CDR3 bases are TGCGCCAGCAGTGGACCGCCCCCACAAGCTTTCTTT. Translating gives CASSGPPPQAFF.

The V and J genes are TRBV11-2 and TRBJ2-7; 10 nucleotides align to TRBD1. V dropped 5 bases and J dropped 5; count of bases not matched to a gene: 9. Germline CDR1 reads SGHAT; CDR2 reads FQNNGV. The CDR3 is made up of 15 amino acids. Written as DNA, the CDR3 is TGTGCCAGCAGCGACCGGGACAGGGGTGTCCACGAGCAGTACTTC. The encoded protein is CASSDRDRGVHEQYF. The variable domain in full, with the rest retrieved from reference TRBV11-2 and TRBJ2-7, is EAGVAQSPRYKIIEKRQSVAFWCNPISGHATLYWYQQILGQGPKLLIQFQNNGVVDDSQLPKDRFSAERLKGVDSTLKIQPAKLEDSAVYLCASSDRDRGVHEQYFGPGTRLTVT.

This clonotype was recorded many times. The chain uses TRBV10-3 and TRBJ2-1; D may be TRBD1 (5 bases). The CDR3 length is 13 residues. Trimming removed 10 bases at V and 6 bases at J, with 16 bases between. Germline CDR1 reads ENHRY; CDR2 reads SYGVKD. The CDR3 sequence is CATSRQNFNEQFF. The CDR3 nucleotides read TGTGCCACCTCTCGACAGAATTTCAATGAGCAGTTCTTC.

This clonotype was detected many times. This chain joins TRBV20-1 and TRBJ1-2, with D unresolved. This CDR3 comprises 14 residues. Looked up from germline, CDR1 is DFQATT and CDR2 is SNEGSKA (reference sequence). V gave up 7 bases and J gave up 6 bases, with 21 bases separating them. The CDR3 is CSVLEAATRHGYTF. Here the CDR3 DNA reads TGCAGTGTTTTAGAAGCCGCTACCCGCCATGGCTACACCTTC.

The CDR3 nucleotides are TGTGCCAGCAGCGTAGGTCCGGATCCGGCCGGAAACACCATATATTTT. Amino acids: CASSVGPDPAGNTIYF. V and J are TRBV9 and TRBJ1-3; D uncertain. V shed 0 bases and J shed 4 bases, with 14 bases lying between them. The CDR3 length is 16 residues. Germline values: CDR1 SGDLS, CDR2 YYNGEE.

The chain combines TRBV3-1 with TRBJ2-1; 9 bases are shared with TRBD2. The J segment lost 7 bases and the V segment lost 4 bases, leaving 11 bases of the junction unmatched. The CDR3 extends over 16 amino acids. CDR1 and CDR2 from the germline V gene are LGHDT and YNNKEL (reference sequence). For the CDR3, the DNA is TGTGCCAGCAGCCCTATGCGGGGGGGCCATGGGAATGAGCAGTTCTTC. It yields the protein CASSPMRGGHGNEQFF.

This rearrangement joins TRBV5-6 to TRBJ2-5; D possibly uses TRBD1 or TRBD2 (5 bases each). Germline loops: CDR1 SGHDT, CDR2 YYEEEE. The V end was cut by 5 bases, the J end by 5 bases, with 19 bases between. The CDR3 is 15 amino acids. CDR3 DNA: TGTGCCAGCAGTTTCGAACCCCAGGGCGGGGAGACCCAGTACTTC. Protein: CASSFEPQGGETQYF.

This clonotype was seen repeatedly, ten times or more. The chain employs TRBV28 and TRBJ2-6; unclear D gene. With 6 bases removed from V and 1 base from J, the gap between germline ends came to 13 bases. The CDR3 contains 16 residues. The germline V gene encodes CDR1 MDHEN and CDR2 SYDVKM. The DNA for the CDR3 is TGTGCCAGCAGAGGCAGTCCCCCTTCTGGGGCCAACGTCCTGACTTTC. Protein sequence: CASRGSPPSGANVLTF.

This clonotype came up a few times. The genes are TRBV27 and TRBJ2-3; D gene ambiguous. Per the germline V gene, CDR1 is MNHEY and CDR2 is SMNVEV (reference sequence). This CDR3 has 17 residues. Trimming took 3 bases from V and 0 from J, leaving 16 bases between them. CDR3 sequence (DNA): TGTGCCAGCAGTTTCGCCGGACCGTCAACCAGCACAGATACGCAGTATTTT. Protein product: CASSFAGPSTSTDTQYF.

The V call is TRBV7-9, the J call TRBJ2-3; D is tentatively TRBD1 or TRBD2 (5 bases each). Germline V gene sequence: CDR1 SEHNR, CDR2 FQNEAQ (reference sequence). The CDR3 loop spans 15 amino acids. The V end lost 5 bases, the J end lost 1 base, and 13 bases lay between the germline ends. The CDR3 DNA is TGTGCCAGCAGCCGCCTAGAGGGACGCACAGATACGCAGTATTTT. Protein: CASSRLEGRTDTQYF.

This clonotype was counted between two and nine times. CDR3 amino acids: CASSQKVAGAFYEQYF. CDR3 in DNA: TGCGCCAGCAGCCAAAAGGTAGCGGGGGCTTTCTACGAGCAGTACTTC. The chain uses TRBV23-1 and TRBJ2-7, with 9 bases that match TRBD2. Being an ORF, TRBV23-1 has a function that is uncertain. This CDR3 has 16 residues. Trimming at V came to 6 bases and at J to 3 bases, leaving 12 bases not matched to a gene.

This clonotype was picked up a small number of times. The chain uses TRBV11-1 and TRBJ2-7; perhaps TRBD1 as D (7 bases). Trimming took 5 bases from V and 3 from J, leaving 29 bases between them. Germline assignment: CDR1 SGHAT and CDR2 FQDESV (reference sequence). The CDR3 covers 19 residues. In nucleotides, the CDR3 is TGTGCCAGCAGCCATTCCCCACCGCGCGCGGGACAGCAGAACTACGAGCAGTACTTC. Translating it yields CASSHSPPRAGQQNYEQYF.